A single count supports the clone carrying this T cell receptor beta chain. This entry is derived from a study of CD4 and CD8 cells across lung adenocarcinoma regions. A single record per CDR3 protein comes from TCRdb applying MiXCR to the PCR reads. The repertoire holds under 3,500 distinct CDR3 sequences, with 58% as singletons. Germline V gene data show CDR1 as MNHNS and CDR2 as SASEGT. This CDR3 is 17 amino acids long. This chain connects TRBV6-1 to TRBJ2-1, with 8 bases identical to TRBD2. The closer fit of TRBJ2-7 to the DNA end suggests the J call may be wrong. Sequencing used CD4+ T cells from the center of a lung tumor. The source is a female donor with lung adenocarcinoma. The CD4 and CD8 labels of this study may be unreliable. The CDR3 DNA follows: TGTGCCAGCTGGGGCCCCAGCCCCGCGGGGGGCGGCAATGAGCAGTACTTC. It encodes CASWGPSPAGGGNEQYF.